These 31 T cell receptor beta chains were all obtained from the same sample, sequenced in a study of cytomegalovirus exposure and HLA in healthy donors. Use of 60 Vbeta and 13 Jbeta primers characterized the PCR. Data came from immunoSEQ multiplex PCR; TCRdb stores just in-frame clones and leaves some out. The repertoire has roughly 190,000 clones, about 84% of them found once; the top ten carry 3.8%. The sample consisted of PBMCs. These receptors came from a man between 45 and 60 years old in good health and CMV-seronegative.

This clone appeared a few times. The chain has TRBV6-6 and TRBJ2-2; no clear D. The V gene lost 2 bases and the J gene lost 8 bases, with 6 bases spanning the gap. The CDR3 has 12 residues. Germline V gene lookup returns CDR1 MNHNY and CDR2 SVGAGI (reference sequence). The CDR3 DNA is TGTGCCAGCAGTTACGGGCCAGGGGAGCTGTTTTTT. This codes for CASSYGPGELFF.

This chain joins TRBV6-4 and TRBJ2-3; 9 nucleotides align to TRBD1. This CDR3 has 15 residues. The J segment lost 0 bases and the V segment lost 6 bases, leaving 4 bases of the junction unmatched. From germline, CDR1 is MRHNA and CDR2 SNTAGT. The chain's CDR3 is CASSAGTGSTDTQYF. The DNA for the CDR3 is TGTGCCAGCAGCGCCGGGACAGGGAGCACAGATACGCAGTATTTT.

The chain is built from TRBV2 and TRBJ1-1, with D unresolved. The ends were cut back, 5 bases at V and 1 base at J, with 11 bases in the middle. Germline values: CDR1 SNHLY, CDR2 FYNNEI. CDR3 size: 14 residues. The CDR3 sequence is CASSLMPGNTEAFF. As DNA, the CDR3 is TGTGCCAGCAGTCTTATGCCAGGGAACACTGAAGCTTTCTTT.

The chain combines TRBV2 with TRBJ2-3; 9 bases map to TRBD2. Germline lookup yields CDR1 SNHLY and CDR2 FYNNEI. There are 16 residues in the CDR3. Trimming cost V 8 bases and J 5 bases; bases outside gene matches: 14. The CDR3 sequence is CASQRRAGGPVDTQYF. CDR3 coding DNA: TGTGCCAGCCAACGCAGGGCGGGGGGGCCGGTAGATACGCAGTATTTT.

The V gene is TRBV7-8, the J gene TRBJ2-2; 8 bases fit TRBD1. The J segment lost 9 bases and the V segment lost 1 base, leaving 10 bases of the junction unmatched. This CDR3 is 16 amino acids long. CDR1 is SGHVS and CDR2 is FQNEAQ in the germline V gene. CDR3 amino acids: CASSLDGRGRNRELFF. CDR3 in DNA: TGTGCCAGCAGCTTAGATGGCAGGGGGCGTAACAGGGAGCTGTTTTTT.

On this clone itself: Distinct nucleotide sequences in the sample also encode this CDR3. The chain employs TRBV7-2 and TRBJ2-7, with D maybe TRBD2 (5 bases). CDR1 SGHTA and CDR2 FQGNSA come from the germline V gene. V lost 5 bases and J 3 bases, leaving 8 bases between the germline ends. CDR3 length equals 12 residues. The CDR3: CASSLGSYEQYF. The DNA for the CDR3 is TGTGCCAGCAGCCTGGGGAGCTACGAGCAGTACTTC.

Turning to this clone: Additional DNA sequences in this sample encode the identical CDR3. This chain joins TRBV2 and TRBJ1-6; tentatively, D is TRBD1 (6 bases). The CDR3 totals 15 residues. Trimming shortened V by 6 bases and J by 6 bases, and 15 bases separated the two germline ends. Germline V CDR1 and CDR2: SNHLY, FYNNEI. CDR3 amino acids: CASRGGALGNSPLHF. For the CDR3, the DNA is TGTGCCAGCAGGGGGGGGGCCCTAGGTAATTCACCCCTCCACTTT.

The V gene is TRBV13, the J gene TRBJ2-3; D possibly corresponds to TRBD1 (5 bases). CDR3 length equals 14 residues. Germline CDR1 is PRHDT and CDR2 is FYEKMQ (reference sequence). The V and J ends lost 4 bases and 5 bases respectively, with 13 bases between them. Here the CDR3 reads CASSWGTEEDTQYF. In DNA form, the CDR3 reads TGTGCCAGCAGCTGGGGCACCGAGGAAGATACGCAGTATTTT.

The chain joins TRBV11-2 to TRBJ2-5; 7 bases line up with TRBD1. V shed 10 bases, J shed 5 bases, and the junction held 10 bases outside the gene matches. The CDR3 loop spans 13 amino acids. Germline loops: CDR1 SGHAT, CDR2 FQNNGV. The chain's CDR3 is CATRQGSSETQYF. The CDR3 DNA reads as TGTGCCACTCGACAGGGCTCATCGGAGACCCAGTACTTC. The entire variable domain, with the rest obtained from reference TRBV11-2 and TRBJ2-5, is as follows: EAGVAQSPRYKIIEKRQSVAFWCNPISGHATLYWYQQILGQGPKLLIQFQNNGVVDDSQLPKDRFSAERLKGVDSTLKIQPAKLEDSAVYLCATRQGSSETQYFGPGTRLLVL.

The CDR3 protein is CASSLQRGVTDTQYF. CDR3 nucleotide sequence: TGCGCCAGCAGCTTACAGCGGGGAGTCACAGATACGCAGTATTTT. The gene calls are TRBV5-1 and TRBJ2-3; 7 nucleotides match TRBD2. CDR1 SGHRS and CDR2 YFSETQ come from the germline V gene. The ends lost 2 bases at V and 2 bases at J; junction bases unmatched: 5. The CDR3 has 15 residues.

This chain links TRBV9 with TRBJ2-3, with TRBD2 matching over 15 bases. The germline V gene encodes CDR1 SGDLS and CDR2 YYNGEE. V lost 0 bases, J lost 0 bases, and 2 bases stayed unmatched. This CDR3 contains 18 residues. CDR3 residues: CASSVGTSGGGSTDTQYF. The DNA of the CDR3 is TGTGCCAGCAGCGTAGGGACTAGCGGGGGGGGTAGCACAGATACGCAGTATTTT.

The V and J genes are TRBV27 and TRBJ1-6; 7 nucleotides match TRBD1. With V trimmed by 5 bases and J by 10 bases, 8 bases remained unmatched. Germline V CDR1 and CDR2: MNHEY, SMNVEV (reference sequence). The CDR3 is 14 residues long. DNA of the CDR3: TGTGCCAGCAGTAGCACAGGGGTGCGGTCACCCCTCCACTTT. This codes for CASSSTGVRSPLHF.

The chain joins TRBV10-3 to TRBJ2-1; D may be TRBD1 (6 bases). The germline CDR1 and CDR2 sequences are ENHRY and SYGVKD. V lost 6 bases and J lost 3, with 18 bases in between. This CDR3 is 16 amino acids long. The CDR3 DNA is TGTGCCATCAGCCCGGACAGTGAGGGTTACTACAATGAGCAGTTCTTC. Amino acids: CAISPDSEGYYNEQFF.

This sequence joins TRBV21-1 and TRBJ1-5; TRBD1, the table's D call, was not compared with the DNA. TRBV21-1 is termed a pseudogene. The CDR3 is 17 amino acids. CDR3 amino acids: CASTRSPTGKGNQPQHF. The CDR3 DNA reads TGTGCCAGCACCCGATCGCCGACAGGGAAGGGCAATCAGCCCCAGCATTTT.

The J gene is TRBJ1-5, the V gene TRBV7-2, with D possibly matching TRBD1 (6 bases). Between the trimmed V and J ends, which lost 4 bases and 2 bases, there was a span of 12 bases. This CDR3 contains 15 residues. Germline CDR1 SGHTA, CDR2 FQGNSA. CDR3 nucleotide sequence: TGTGCCAGCAGCTCAGGGGTCTCTCGCAATCAGCCCCAGCATTTT. Amino acids: CASSSGVSRNQPQHF.

The rearrangement uses TRBV4-3 and TRBJ2-3; 8 bases are a match to TRBD2. Germline loops: CDR1 LGHNA, CDR2 YSLEER. Unmatched junction bases numbered 6, after V lost 0 bases and J lost 4 bases. This CDR3 region has 16 residues. Here the CDR3 DNA reads TGCGCCAGCAGCCAAGATAACGCGGGGGGCGCAGATACGCAGTATTTT. Amino acids: CASSQDNAGGADTQYF.

This clone was detected once. The chain joins TRBV4-3 to TRBJ2-5; 10 bases align to TRBD2. TRBJ2-7 matches the DNA end more closely, so the J call is doubtful. The CDR3 is 14 residues long. CDR1 and CDR2 from the germline V gene are LGHNA and YSLEER. In nucleotides, the CDR3 is TGCGCCAGCAGCCGGCTAGCGGGGGAATACGAGCAGTACTTC. Its protein product is CASSRLAGEYEQYF.

In its sample, this clone was seen a few times. This chain uses TRBV5-4 with TRBJ1-2, with 10 bases identical to TRBD1. CDR3 size: 14 residues. The germline V gene has CDR1 SGHNT and CDR2 YYREEE (reference sequence). V gave up 5 bases and J gave up 6 bases; unmatched junction bases: 7. This chain's CDR3 is CASSGGTGAHGYTF. The CDR3 region has the DNA TGTGCCAGCAGTGGGGGGACAGGGGCTCATGGCTACACCTTC.

The J gene is TRBJ1-3, the V gene TRBV28; maybe TRBD1 (5 bases). V was clipped by 0 bases and J by 3 bases, with 12 bases between them. CDR3 length equals 16 residues. Germline-derived CDR1 and CDR2 are MDHEN and SYDVKM. DNA of the CDR3: TGTGCCAGCAGTTTATGGGACACCCCTTTTGGAAACACCATATATTTT. It translates to CASSLWDTPFGNTIYF.

The J gene is TRBJ1-6, the V gene TRBV7-2; TRBD1 is a possible D gene (6 bases). Germline V gene sequence: CDR1 SGHTA, CDR2 FQGNSA. The CDR3 totals 14 residues. V lost 5 bases and J lost 2, with 7 bases in between. CDR3 sequence (DNA): TGTGCCAGCAGCGGACAGCCCTATAATTCACCCCTCCACTTT. Its protein is CASSGQPYNSPLHF.

This clone has a single count. V and J are TRBV11-2 and TRBJ2-2; possible D gene TRBD1, 5 bases. Germline V gene data show CDR1 as SGHAT and CDR2 as FQNNGV. V lost 1 base to trimming and J lost 2 bases, with 8 bases between them. The CDR3 length is 15 residues. CDR3 region: CASSLVGHNTGELFF. CDR3 bases: TGTGCCAGCAGCTTAGTAGGACATAACACCGGGGAGCTGTTTTTT.

V usage is TRBV18 and J usage is TRBJ2-5, with a tentative D call TRBD2 (6 bases). There are 13 residues in the CDR3. CDR1 is KGHSH, CDR2 LQKENI, per germline. V dropped 3 bases and J dropped 5 bases, with 10 bases sitting between them. CDR3 sequence (DNA): TGTGCCAGCTCACCGGGCGGGACCGAGACCCAGTACTTC. Translated: CASSPGGTETQYF.

The chain joins TRBV9 to TRBJ2-5, with D maybe TRBD2 (7 bases). The CDR3 length is 14 residues. Germline V CDR1 and CDR2: SGDLS, YYNGEE. Trimming stripped 3 bases from V and 5 bases from J, with 14 bases between. The CDR3 nucleotides are TGTGCCAGCAGCGCTGCCGGGGGGCCGGAGACCCAGTACTTC. It codes for CASSAAGGPETQYF.

V gene TRBV5-4 combines with J gene TRBJ2-1, with 9 bases aligning to TRBD2. This CDR3 contains 15 residues. The V and J ends lost 0 bases and 9 bases, in that order; junction bases with no gene match: 7. CDR1 SGHNT and CDR2 YYREEE come from the germline V gene (reference sequence). The CDR3 DNA reads TGTGCCAGCAGCTTGGACCGCGGGGGGGCGTCTGAGCAGTTCTTC. It translates to CASSLDRGGASEQFF.

V is TRBV2 and J is TRBJ1-2, with TRBD1 matching over 7 bases. Germline CDR1 SNHLY, CDR2 FYNNEI. J gave up 5 bases and V 8 bases, and 5 bases lay outside the gene matches. This CDR3 has 12 amino acids. The CDR3 spells CASGGQAYGYTF. CDR3 DNA: TGTGCCAGCGGAGGACAGGCGTATGGCTACACCTTC.

In nucleotides, the CDR3 is TGTGCCGTACAGGGGAGCTCCTACAATGAGCAGTTCTTC. Translated, it gives CAVQGSSYNEQFF. The chain links TRBV11-2 to TRBJ2-1, with 7 bases fitting TRBD1. This CDR3 has 13 amino acids. The ends lost 11 bases at V and 0 bases at J; junction bases unmatched: 4. Germline V gives CDR1 SGHAT, CDR2 FQNNGV.

The V and J genes are TRBV2 and TRBJ1-1; 9 bases are a match to TRBD1. CDR3 length: 13 amino acids. Germline values: CDR1 SNHLY, CDR2 FYNNEI. The trim removed 6 bases at V and 6 bases at J, leaving 5 bases unmatched. CDR3 amino acids: CASRARTGAEAFF. CDR3 DNA sequence: TGTGCCAGCAGGGCCCGGACAGGGGCTGAAGCTTTCTTT.

The V and J genes are TRBV5-6 and TRBJ2-7, with a weak D call TRBD2 (5 bases). Deletions cut 4 bases from V and 0 bases from J, with 14 bases between. This CDR3 is built from 15 residues. CDR1 and CDR2 (germline): SGHDT, YYEEEE. As DNA, the CDR3 is TGTGCCAGCAGCCCCCGAGGGCCTGGCTCCTACGAGCAGTACTTC. This gives the protein CASSPRGPGSYEQYF. Full variable domain (remainder filled in from reference TRBV5-6 and TRBJ2-7): DAGVTQSPTHLIKTRGQQVTLRCSPKSGHDTVSWYQQALGQGPQFIFQYYEEEERQRGNFPDRFSGHQFPNYSSELNVNALLLGDSALYLCASSPRGPGSYEQYFGPGTRLTVT.

The chain employs TRBV14 and TRBJ2-3, with 10 nucleotides matching TRBD2. The V gene end was trimmed by 4 bases and the J gene end by 3 bases; junction bases not matched to a gene: 4. Germline lookup yields CDR1 SGHDN and CDR2 FVKESK. The CDR3 covers 15 residues. CDR3 in amino acids: CASSRHSGGTDTQYF. CDR3 DNA sequence: TGTGCCAGCAGCCGACATAGCGGGGGGACAGATACGCAGTATTTT.

The chain combines TRBV2 with TRBJ1-2; unclear D gene. CDR3 length equals 14 residues. CDR1 and CDR2 from the germline V gene are SNHLY and FYNNEI. V lost 4 bases to trimming and J lost 4 bases, with 13 bases between them. CDR3 sequence reads: CASSALSGSYGYTF. DNA of the CDR3: TGTGCCAGCAGTGCGTTATCGGGATCCTATGGCTACACCTTC.

The CDR3: CASTLRGVRELFF. The CDR3 DNA reads as TGTGCCAGCACCCTCCGCGGGGTCAGGGAGCTGTTTTTT. The chain is built from TRBV7-8 and TRBJ2-2; a weak D match, TRBD2 (6 bases). Per germline, CDR1 SGHVS and CDR2 FQNEAQ. The CDR3 spans 13 residues. V was cut by 7 bases and J by 9 bases, with 15 bases left in between.